This is a list of T cell receptor beta chains from one sample in a study of blood T cells in healthy people across ages. TCRdb used MiXCR to reprocess the 5' RACE reads, holding one entry per CDR3 protein. The table has about 1.7 million distinct CDR3 sequences, 28% seen once. Input material: blood. These receptors were taken from a woman under 40 in good health. Each CDR3 is given with its conserved first and last residue. A D gene is named only where the DNA matches it firmly. For some rows the clone size is stated as once, few or many, or as a class when expanded; others skip it.

clone_size	d_call	j_call	cdr3_length	v_call	cdr3_aa	cdr3_nt
few	NA	TRBJ2-1	15	TRBV24-1	CATQDTGSPYNEQFF	TGTGCCACCCAAGATACAGGGTCCCCCTACAATGAGCAGTTCTTC
NA	NA	TRBJ2-3	15	TRBV9	CASSPGLVATDTQYF	TGTGCCAGCAGCCCCGGGTTAGTAGCAACAGATACGCAGTATTTT
NA	TRBD1	TRBJ1-2	12	TRBV9	CASSHDRDGYTF	TGTGCCAGCAGCCATGACAGGGATGGCTACACCTTC
many	TRBD2	TRBJ2-1	14	TRBV9	CASSGLAGSNEQFF	TGTGCCAGCAGCGGACTAGCGGGTTCTAATGAGCAGTTCTTC
many	NA	TRBJ2-1	14	TRBV20-1	CSAFEGGFNNEQFF	TGCAGTGCATTCGAGGGGGGCTTCAACAATGAGCAGTTCTTC
NA	TRBD2	TRBJ2-1	18	TRBV2	CTSSEGLAGGVSNNEQFF	TGTACCAGCAGTGAGGGACTAGCGGGAGGGGTTTCGAACAATGAGCAGTTCTTC
NA	NA	TRBJ2-7	14	TRBV18	CASSPVKGGYEQYF	TGTGCCAGCTCACCAGTGAAGGGTGGCTACGAGCAGTACTTC
few	TRBD2	TRBJ2-1	19	TRBV12-5	CASGLVRTSGSISYNEQFF	TGTGCTAGTGGTTTGGTTAGGACTAGCGGGAGTATCTCCTACAATGAGCAGTTCTTC
NA	NA	TRBJ2-7	14	TRBV20-1	CSARVGGESYEQYF	TGCAGTGCTAGAGTCGGGGGTGAATCCTACGAGCAGTACTTC
many	TRBD2	TRBJ2-1	11	TRBV7-3	CASSFGEGQFF	TGTGCCAGCAGCTTCGGGGAGGGCCAGTTCTTC
NA	NA	TRBJ2-7	16	TRBV11-2	CASSPRGQPQSYEQYF	TGTGCCAGCAGCCCAAGAGGGCAGCCCCAGTCCTACGAGCAGTACTTC
NA	NA	TRBJ1-5	17	TRBV2	CASSRPSGGILNQPQHF	TGTGCCAGCAGCCGCCCATCGGGGGGCATCTTGAATCAGCCCCAGCATTTT
NA	TRBD1	TRBJ1-1	14	TRBV7-9	CASSTLQGSTEAFF	TGTGCCAGCAGTACACTACAGGGGAGCACTGAAGCTTTCTTT
many	NA	TRBJ2-7	12	TRBV29-1	CSVVRDTYEQYF	TGCAGCGTTGTGAGGGACACCTACGAGCAGTACTTC
many	NA	TRBJ2-4	12	TRBV7-2	CASRPTQGKQYF	TGTGCCAGCAGACCGACCCAGGGGAAGCAGTACTTC
NA	NA	TRBJ2-1	15	TRBV5-5	CASSLVGSGGHEQFF	TGTGCCAGCAGCTTGGTAGGATCCGGGGGACATGAGCAGTTCTTC
many	NA	TRBJ2-3	17	TRBV4-3	CASSQLGTTQDQGAQYF	TGCGCCAGCAGCCAGCTGGGGACCACTCAGGATCAAGGGGCGCAGTATTTT
NA	NA	TRBJ2-5	14	TRBV5-5	CASTEAVREETQYF	TGTGCCAGCACTGAGGCAGTGCGGGAAGAGACCCAGTACTTC
few	TRBD2	TRBJ2-1	13	TRBV29-1	CSAKAGGRNEQFF	TGTAGCGCCAAAGCGGGAGGGAGGAATGAGCAGTTCTTC
many	TRBD1	TRBJ1-1	15	TRBV7-2	CASSPPTGLSTEAFF	TGTGCCAGCAGCCCTCCGACAGGGTTAAGCACTGAAGCTTTCTTT
NA	NA	TRBJ2-5	14	TRBV3-1	CASSHRGGEETQYF	TGTGCCAGCAGCCACCGAGGGGGGGAAGAGACCCAGTACTTC
few	NA	TRBJ2-1	13	TRBV6-5	CASSLGQEGEQFF	TGTGCCAGCAGTTTGGGGCAGGAGGGTGAGCAGTTCTTC
few	TRBD1	TRBJ2-5	15	TRBV12-3/TRBV12-4	CASSFRRGREETQYF	TGTGCCAGCAGTTTCCGCAGGGGGCGCGAAGAGACCCAGTACTTC
NA	TRBD2	TRBJ2-5	13	TRBV20-1	CSAALSGEETQYF	TGCAGTGCAGCACTTAGCGGGGAAGAGACCCAGTACTTC
NA	NA	TRBJ2-2	15	TRBV5-4	CASSPSWRASGELFF	TGTGCCAGCAGCCCCTCTTGGAGGGCATCCGGGGAGCTGTTTTTT
once	NA	TRBJ2-7	15	TRBV6-2/TRBV6-3	CASSYRPGELYEQYF	TGTGCCAGCAGTTATAGACCTGGAGAGCTCTACGAGCAGTACTTC